The 27 T cell receptor beta chains given below trace back to one sample, sequenced in a study of blood T cell repertoires in COVID-19 (dated by TCRdb to about 2020). Libraries were prepared through the immunoSEQ multiplex PCR assay. Here the immuneACCESS table is served through TCRdb, limited to in-frame sequences with V and J called. Missing clones are a known gap in these copies; in checked studies unresolved V genes cover under half, and the rest lacks a known reason. The sample table records more than 95,000 clones; about 76% of these occur just once. The top ten constitute roughly 21% of the sample. Sequenced sample: peripheral blood. Every receptor here comes from a woman in her 70s with acute or convalescent COVID-19.

This chain links TRBV12-3 or TRBV12-4 with TRBJ1-4, with 8 bases fitting TRBD1. This CDR3 region has 13 residues. Trimming cost V 0 bases and J 14 bases; bases outside gene matches: 5. CDR3 sequence: CASSLALAGGLFF. In DNA form, the CDR3 reads TGTGCCAGCAGTTTAGCGTTGGCAGGGGGCCTGTTTTTT.

In its sample, this clone was seen many times. The chain is built from TRBV9 and TRBJ2-2; 7 nucleotides match TRBD2. CDR1 and CDR2 (germline): SGDLS, YYNGEE. This CDR3 has 14 residues. With V trimmed by 4 bases and J by 7 bases, 7 bases remained unmatched. The CDR3 DNA follows: TGTGCCAGCAGCCCCGGACTAGATAACGGGGAGCTGTTTTTT. Residues: CASSPGLDNGELFF.

The sample holds a few counts of this clone. V is TRBV6-5 and J is TRBJ2-7, with 8 positions matching TRBD2. This CDR3 has 14 residues. Losses at the gene ends were 10 bases for V and 1 base for J; bases not matched to a gene: 9. Germline CDR1 is MNHEY and CDR2 is SVGAGI. CDR3 sequence: CATRPSGGSYEQYF. The CDR3 nucleotides read TGTGCCACCAGACCCAGCGGGGGATCCTACGAGCAGTACTTC.

V and J are TRBV6-5 and TRBJ1-2; possible D gene TRBD1, 6 bases. Trimming took 2 bases from V and 8 from J, leaving 15 bases between them. Germline CDR1 is MNHEY and CDR2 is SVGAGI. CDR3 length: 14 amino acids. This chain's CDR3 is CASSYGRQAAGYTF. CDR3 nucleotides: TGTGCCAGCAGTTACGGCAGACAGGCTGCGGGCTACACCTTC.

The chain uses TRBV7-2 and TRBJ2-3, with 12 nucleotides matching TRBD2. The V gene's germline CDR1 is SGHTA and CDR2 FQGNSA. V lost 5 bases to trimming and J lost 4 bases; unmatched junction nucleotides: 1. The CDR3 runs to 14 residues. The CDR3: CASSRTSGADTQYF. CDR3 nucleotide sequence: TGTGCCAGCAGCCGGACTAGCGGGGCAGATACGCAGTATTTT.

V is TRBV30 and J is TRBJ1-5; D remains ambiguous. The CDR3 is 14 amino acids. Trimming cost V 4 bases and J 2 bases, with 12 bases left between them. From germline, CDR1 is GTSNPN and CDR2 SVGIG (reference sequence). The CDR3 region has the DNA TGTGCCTGGAATCGTGAGGGAGGCAATCAGCCCCAGCATTTT. Translating gives CAWNREGGNQPQHF.

This clone has a handful of counts. The V gene is TRBV7-8, the J gene TRBJ1-1; 7 positions match TRBD1. The CDR3 length is 15 residues. Germline CDR1 and CDR2: SGHVS and FQNEAQ. Trimming cost V 4 bases and J 1 base; bases outside gene matches: 6. CDR3 protein: CASSSTGTSNTEAFF. The CDR3 region has the DNA TGTGCCAGCAGCTCGACAGGGACGTCGAACACTGAAGCTTTCTTT.

The chain joins TRBV11-2 to TRBJ2-1, with 11 bases fitting TRBD2. Germline V CDR1 and CDR2: SGHAT, FQNNGV. Losses at the gene ends were 5 bases for V and 5 bases for J; bases not matched to a gene: 5. The CDR3 sequence is 15 residues long. The CDR3 DNA sequence: TGTGCCAGCAGCCTCTGGGGACTAGCGGACAATGAGCAGTTCTTC. Translation gives CASSLWGLADNEQFF.

The rearrangement uses TRBV10-3 and TRBJ2-7; TRBD1 is a possible D gene (5 bases). The germline CDR1 and CDR2 sequences are ENHRY and SYGVKD. This CDR3 region has 15 residues. V dropped 3 bases and J dropped 2 bases, with 14 bases sitting between them. CDR3 in DNA: TGTGCCATCAGTGACCGAACGGACACAGCCTACGAGCAGTACTTC. Translation: CAISDRTDTAYEQYF.

This chain connects TRBV5-5 to TRBJ1-2, with TRBD1 as a possible D gene (6 bases). The germline V and J ends were trimmed by 4 bases and 8 bases, with 12 bases remaining between them. Germline values: CDR1 SGHKS, CDR2 YYEKEE (reference sequence). The CDR3 is 12 residues long. DNA for the CDR3: TGTGCCAGCAGCCGGGACATCGAGGGCTACACCTTC. This sequence encodes CASSRDIEGYTF.

V gene TRBV3-1 (or the pseudogene TRBV3-2) combines with J gene TRBJ1-2, with a tentative D call TRBD1 (5 bases). The CDR3 sequence is 18 residues long. Germline lookup yields CDR1 LGHDT and CDR2 YNNKEL (reference sequence). With 0 bases removed from V and 2 bases from J, the gap between germline ends came to 19 bases. This CDR3 reads CASSQDGFGRGVNYGYTF. The CDR3 DNA follows: TGTGCCAGCAGCCAAGATGGGTTTGGGAGGGGAGTGAACTATGGCTACACCTTC.

The CDR3 loop reads CASSLAPGVHGYTF. The CDR3 DNA reads TGCGCCAGCAGCTTGGCCCCGGGTGTTCATGGCTACACCTTC. This rearrangement joins TRBV5-1 to TRBJ1-2; D uncertain. Trimming removed 0 bases from V and 6 bases from J, with 12 bases in between. Germline V lookup: CDR1 SGHRS, CDR2 YFSETQ. This CDR3 region has 14 residues.

This clone showed up just a few times. The gene calls are TRBV12-5 and TRBJ2-1; 7 bases align to TRBD1. Germline V CDR1 and CDR2: LGHNT, FRNRAP. J lost 6 bases, V lost 5 bases, and 4 bases had no gene match. The CDR3 length is 13 residues. As DNA, the CDR3 is TGTGCTAGTGGTACCCCAGGGGGCAATGAGCAGTTCTTC. It is translated as CASGTPGGNEQFF. Full variable domain (remainder filled in from reference TRBV12-5 and TRBJ2-1): DARVTQTPRHKVTEMGQEVTMRCQPILGHNTVFWYRQTMMQGLELLAYFRNRAPLDDSGMPKDRFSAEMPDATLATLKIQPSEPRDSAVYFCASGTPGGNEQFFGPGTRLTVL.

This CDR3 reads CASSGTGHPSTDTQYF. The CDR3 DNA follows: TGTGCCAGTAGTGGAACGGGACACCCCAGCACAGATACGCAGTATTTT. This rearrangement joins TRBV19 to TRBJ2-3, with TRBD1 as a possible D gene (6 bases). With 5 bases removed from V and 0 bases from J, the gap between germline ends came to 15 bases. This CDR3 is built from 16 residues. Germline V lookup: CDR1 LNHDA, CDR2 SQIVND (reference sequence).

The V call is TRBV7-8, the J call TRBJ1-3, with 7 bases matching TRBD1. This CDR3 is built from 17 residues. J lost 4 bases, V lost 3 bases, and 12 bases had no gene match. Germline CDR1 and CDR2: SGHVS and FQNEAQ. In DNA form, the CDR3 reads TGTGCCAGCAGCTTGCCATTATACAGGGGAGCGGGAAACACCATATATTTT. It is translated as CASSLPLYRGAGNTIYF.

Comment on this clone: This sequence may be a read error, since a much larger clone differs from it by one base. The rearrangement uses TRBV19 and TRBJ1-1, with D possibly being TRBD1 (6 bases). Trimming removed 6 bases from V and 0 bases from J, with 8 bases in between. Germline loops: CDR1 LNHDA, CDR2 SQIVND (reference sequence). CDR3 length equals 13 residues. The CDR3 DNA follows: TGTGCCAGTAGAGACAGGTTGAACACTGAAGCTTTCTTT. This sequence encodes CASRDRLNTEAFF.

V gene TRBV7-2 combines with J gene TRBJ1-1; unclear D gene. The V and J ends lost 3 bases and 2 bases respectively, with 10 bases between them. This CDR3 has 14 amino acids. Per the germline V gene, CDR1 is SGHTA and CDR2 is FQGNSA. The CDR3 is CASSFRRHNTEAFF. The CDR3 DNA sequence: TGTGCCAGCAGCTTCCGCCGACATAACACTGAAGCTTTCTTT. The full variable domain, with the rest looked up from reference TRBV7-2 and TRBJ1-1, is GAGVSQSPSNKVTEKGKDVELRCDPISGHTALYWYRQSLGQGLEFLIYFQGNSAPDKSGLPSDRFSAERTGGSVSTLTIQRTQQEDSAVYLCASSFRRHNTEAFFGQGTRLTVV.

The CDR3 protein is CASNSQGVPQETQYF. The CDR3 DNA is TGTGCCAGCAACTCACAGGGGGTCCCCCAAGAGACCCAGTACTTC. The V and J genes are TRBV2 and TRBJ2-5; 8 bases are shared with TRBD1. This CDR3 comprises 15 residues. CDR1 and CDR2 (germline): SNHLY, FYNNEI. The junction had 8 bases not matched to a gene; V was cut back by 7 bases and J by 1 base.

The genes are TRBV15 and TRBJ2-7, with 14 nucleotides matching TRBD2. The V segment lost 8 bases and the J segment 4 bases; nucleotides outside the gene matches: 1. This CDR3 region has 13 residues. Germline CDR1 reads LNHNV; CDR2 reads YYDKDF (reference sequence). For the CDR3, the DNA is TGTGCCACCCGGACTAGCGGGGGGTACGAGCAGTACTTC. Encoded protein: CATRTSGGYEQYF.

In this sample, this clone turned up once. The CDR3 sequence: CASSETEYGYTF. CDR3 nucleotide sequence: TGTGCCAGCAGTGAAACAGAGTATGGCTACACCTTC. This chain connects TRBV6-1 to TRBJ1-2, with unresolved D. Germline-derived CDR1 and CDR2 are MNHNS and SASEGT. Trimming left V 2 bases short and J 5 bases short, with 6 bases between. The CDR3 contains 12 residues.

The chain has TRBV7-6 and TRBJ2-2; 7 bases fit TRBD1. The CDR3 is 15 amino acids. Per the germline V gene, CDR1 is SGHVS and CDR2 is FNYEAQ. The trim removed 8 bases at V and 6 bases at J, leaving 12 bases unmatched. The CDR3: CASVGQAIGAGELFF. The DNA for the CDR3 is TGTGCCAGCGTTGGACAGGCAATAGGGGCCGGGGAGCTGTTTTTT.

The chain uses TRBV6-5 and TRBJ2-7, with 9 bases matching TRBD1. Unmatched junction bases numbered 5, after V lost 6 bases and J lost 2 bases. CDR1 and CDR2 from the germline V gene are MNHEY and SVGAGI. CDR3 length: 14 amino acids. The DNA of the CDR3 is TGTGCCAGCAGAACCGGGACAGGGCCCTACGAGCAGTACTTC. Protein product: CASRTGTGPYEQYF.

The chain recombines TRBV6-5 with TRBJ1-1; D possibly corresponds to TRBD1 (5 bases). This CDR3 comprises 13 residues. Per the germline V gene, CDR1 is MNHEY and CDR2 is SVGAGI. The V end was cut by 7 bases, the J end by 0 bases, with 9 bases between. The CDR3 spells CASTWGMNTEAFF. DNA for the CDR3: TGTGCCAGCACCTGGGGCATGAACACTGAAGCTTTCTTT.

This clone was found a few times. The rearrangement joins TRBV5-1 to TRBJ2-3, with a weak D call TRBD1 (6 bases). In germline, CDR1 is SGHRS, CDR2 YFSETQ. Trimming left V 2 bases short and J 4 bases short, with 11 bases between. This CDR3 has 14 residues. The DNA of the CDR3 is TGCGCCAGCAGCTTACAGGGCTCCCCAGATACGCAGTATTTT. Protein sequence: CASSLQGSPDTQYF.

The V and J genes are TRBV5-1 and TRBJ1-4; 9 bases are a match to TRBD1. The germline V gene encodes CDR1 SGHRS and CDR2 YFSETQ. V was clipped by 0 bases and J by 7 bases; unmatched bases: 7. CDR3 length: 16 amino acids. CDR3 nucleotides: TGCGCCAGCAGCTTGGAGGGACAGGGATTCTTTGAAAAACTGTTTTTT. It codes for CASSLEGQGFFEKLFF. The full variable domain, completed using reference TRBV5-1 and TRBJ1-4, is KAGVTQTPRYLIKTRGQQVTLSCSPISGHRSVSWYQQTPGQGLQFLFEYFSETQRNKGNFPGRFSGRQFSNSRSEMNVSTLELGDSALYLCASSLEGQGFFEKLFFGSGTQLSVL.

This clone occurred once. The chain employs TRBV29-1 and TRBJ2-3; 7 bases map to TRBD1. V dropped 5 bases and J dropped 2; count of bases not matched to a gene: 7. This CDR3 region has 14 residues. From germline, CDR1 is SQVTM and CDR2 ANQGSEA. The CDR3 DNA sequence: TGCAGCGTTAGCCGGGACAGAACCACAGATACGCAGTATTTT. As protein: CSVSRDRTTDTQYF.

The rearrangement joins TRBV7-2 to TRBJ1-5, with 8 bases identical to TRBD1. The germline V gene encodes CDR1 SGHTA and CDR2 FQGNSA. With 1 base clipped from V and 9 bases from J, the junction kept 5 bases outside the gene matches. This CDR3 is built from 14 residues. Here the CDR3 DNA reads TGTGCCAGCAGCTTAGACCAGGGGGCCTGGCCCCAGCATTTT. Its protein product is CASSLDQGAWPQHF.